This T cell receptor (beta chain) originates from a study of T-cell memory formation after mild COVID-19. Study observations and caveats: Contracting clones, day 15 to 85, had balanced CD4/CD8, and later expanders favored CD4+. For second-wave clones that peaked at day 37, SARS-CoV-2 specificity went unverified.

This clonotype was seen only a few times. The antigen is not known. TCRdb passed the 5' RACE reads through MiXCR, listing each CDR3 protein once. The sample records 250,000 or so distinct CDR3 sequences, around 17% being singletons. V lost 0 bases, J lost 1 base, and 6 bases lay in between. Per the germline V gene, CDR1 is MGHRA and CDR2 is YSYEKL. The CDR3 consists of 14 residues. The TCR originated in a man between 18 and 29 years old who had mild COVID-19 (a few samples of this study predate the infection). Cell type and time point are not known. The genes are TRBV4-1 and TRBJ2-5; D is uncertain. The sequencing input was PBMCs or a T cell subset sorted from them (not recorded which). CDR3 sequence reads: CASSQERSQETQYF. CDR3 sequence (DNA): TGCGCCAGCAGCCAAGAGCGGTCCCAAGAGACCCAGTACTTC.